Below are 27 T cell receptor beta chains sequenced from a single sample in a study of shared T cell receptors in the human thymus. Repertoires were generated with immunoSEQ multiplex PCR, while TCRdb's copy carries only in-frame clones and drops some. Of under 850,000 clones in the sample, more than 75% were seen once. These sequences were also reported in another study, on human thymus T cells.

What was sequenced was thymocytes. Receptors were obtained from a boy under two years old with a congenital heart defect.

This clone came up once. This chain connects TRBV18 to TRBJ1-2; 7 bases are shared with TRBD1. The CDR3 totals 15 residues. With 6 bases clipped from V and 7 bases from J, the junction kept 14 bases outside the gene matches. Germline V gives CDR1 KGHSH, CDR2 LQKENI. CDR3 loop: CASSLKTGRSSGYTF. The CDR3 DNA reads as TGTGCCAGCTCGTTAAAGACAGGGCGAAGCAGTGGCTACACCTTC.

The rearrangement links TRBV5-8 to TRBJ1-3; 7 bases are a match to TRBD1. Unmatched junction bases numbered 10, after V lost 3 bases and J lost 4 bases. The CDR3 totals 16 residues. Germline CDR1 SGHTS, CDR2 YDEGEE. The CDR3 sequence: CASSSRQGASGNTIYF. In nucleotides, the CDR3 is TGTGCCAGCAGCTCAAGACAGGGCGCGTCAGGAAACACCATATATTTT.

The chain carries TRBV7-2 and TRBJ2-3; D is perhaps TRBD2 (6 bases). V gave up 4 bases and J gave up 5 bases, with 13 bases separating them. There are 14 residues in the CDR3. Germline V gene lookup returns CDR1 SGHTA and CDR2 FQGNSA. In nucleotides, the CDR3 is TGTGCCAGCAGCTCCCGGGAGTTAGGAGATACGCAGTATTTT. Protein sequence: CASSSRELGDTQYF.

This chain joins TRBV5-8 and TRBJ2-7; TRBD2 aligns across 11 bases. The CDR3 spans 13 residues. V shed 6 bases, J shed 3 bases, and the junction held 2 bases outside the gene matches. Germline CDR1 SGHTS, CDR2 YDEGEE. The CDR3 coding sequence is TGTGCCAGCAACGGGACTAGCGGCTACGAGCAGTACTTC. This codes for CASNGTSGYEQYF. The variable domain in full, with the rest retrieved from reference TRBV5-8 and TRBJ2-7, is EAGVTQSPTHLIKTRGQQATLRCSPISGHTSVYWYQQALGLGLQFLLWYDEGEERNRGNFPPRFSGRQFPNYSSELNVNALELEDSALYLCASNGTSGYEQYFGPGTRLTVT.

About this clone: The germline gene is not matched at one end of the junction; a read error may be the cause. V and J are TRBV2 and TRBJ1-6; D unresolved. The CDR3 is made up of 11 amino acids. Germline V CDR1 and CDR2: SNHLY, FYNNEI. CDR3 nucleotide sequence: TGTGCCAGCACTTATAATTCCCCCCTCCACTTT. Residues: CASTYNSPLHF.

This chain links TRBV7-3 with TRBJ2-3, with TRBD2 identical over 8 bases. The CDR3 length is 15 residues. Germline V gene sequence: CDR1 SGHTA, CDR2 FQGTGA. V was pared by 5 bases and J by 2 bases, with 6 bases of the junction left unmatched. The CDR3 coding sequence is TGTGCCAGCAGCCAGCAAGCGGGAGTCACAGATACGCAGTATTTT. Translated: CASSQQAGVTDTQYF.

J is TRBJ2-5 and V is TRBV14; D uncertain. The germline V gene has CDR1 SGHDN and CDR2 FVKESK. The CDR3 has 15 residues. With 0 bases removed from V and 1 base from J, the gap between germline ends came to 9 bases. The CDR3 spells CASSQEGRPQETQYF. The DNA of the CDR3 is TGTGCCAGCAGCCAAGAGGGCAGGCCCCAAGAGACCCAGTACTTC.

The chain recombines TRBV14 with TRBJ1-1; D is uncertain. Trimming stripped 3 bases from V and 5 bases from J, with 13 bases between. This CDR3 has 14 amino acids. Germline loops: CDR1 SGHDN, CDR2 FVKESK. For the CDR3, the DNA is TGTGCCAGCAGCCATGAGTTGCATCGGACTGAAGCTTTCTTT. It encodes CASSHELHRTEAFF. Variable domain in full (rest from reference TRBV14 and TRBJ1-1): EAGVTQFPSHSVIEKGQTVTLRCDPISGHDNLYWYRRVMGKEIKFLLHFVKESKQDESGMPNNRFLAERTGGTYSTLKVQPAELEDSGVYFCASSHELHRTEAFFGQGTRLTVV.

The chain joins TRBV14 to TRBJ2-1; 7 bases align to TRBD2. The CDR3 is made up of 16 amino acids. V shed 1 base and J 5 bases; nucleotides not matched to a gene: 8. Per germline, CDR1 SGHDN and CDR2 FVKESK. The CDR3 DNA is TGTGCCAGCAGCCAAGCCGGGGGGAGGGCTAACAATGAGCAGTTCTTC. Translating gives CASSQAGGRANNEQFF.

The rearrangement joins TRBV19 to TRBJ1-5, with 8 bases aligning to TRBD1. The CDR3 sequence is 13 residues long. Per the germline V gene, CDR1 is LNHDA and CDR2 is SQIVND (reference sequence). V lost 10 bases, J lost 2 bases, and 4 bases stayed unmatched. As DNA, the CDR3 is TGTGCCACCCAGGGGGCTGGCAATCAGCCCCAGCATTTT. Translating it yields CATQGAGNQPQHF.

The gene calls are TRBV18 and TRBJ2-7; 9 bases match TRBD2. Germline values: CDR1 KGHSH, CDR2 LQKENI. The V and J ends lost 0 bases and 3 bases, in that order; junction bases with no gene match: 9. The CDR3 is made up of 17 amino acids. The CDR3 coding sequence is TGTGCCAGCTCACCACCGAGGCTTAGCGGGAGAAGCTACGAGCAGTACTTC. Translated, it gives CASSPPRLSGRSYEQYF.

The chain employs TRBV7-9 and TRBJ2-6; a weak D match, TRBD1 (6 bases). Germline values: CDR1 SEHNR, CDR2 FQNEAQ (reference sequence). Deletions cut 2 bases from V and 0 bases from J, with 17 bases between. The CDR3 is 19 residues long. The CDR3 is CASSLPSGHRPSGANVLTF. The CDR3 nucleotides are TGTGCCAGCAGCTTACCGTCGGGACACCGACCCTCTGGGGCCAACGTCCTGACTTTC.

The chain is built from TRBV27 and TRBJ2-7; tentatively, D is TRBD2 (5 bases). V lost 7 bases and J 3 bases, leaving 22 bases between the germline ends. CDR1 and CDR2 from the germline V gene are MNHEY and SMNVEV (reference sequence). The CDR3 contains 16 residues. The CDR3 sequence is CASNMDGPERGYEQYF. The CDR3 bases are TGTGCCAGCAATATGGACGGGCCGGAACGGGGCTACGAGCAGTACTTC.

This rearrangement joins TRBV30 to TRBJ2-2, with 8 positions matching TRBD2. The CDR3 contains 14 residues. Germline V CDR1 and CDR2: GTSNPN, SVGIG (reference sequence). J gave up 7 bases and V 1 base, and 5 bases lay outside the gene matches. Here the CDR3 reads CAWSGTGGHGELFF. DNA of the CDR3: TGTGCCTGGAGTGGGACGGGGGGGCACGGGGAGCTGTTTTTT.

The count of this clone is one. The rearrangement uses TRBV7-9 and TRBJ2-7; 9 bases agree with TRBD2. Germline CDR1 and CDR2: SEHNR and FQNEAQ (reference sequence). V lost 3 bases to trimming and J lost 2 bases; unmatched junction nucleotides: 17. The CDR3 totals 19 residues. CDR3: CASSFTLPGTSRRTYEQYF. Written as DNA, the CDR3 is TGTGCCAGCAGCTTCACCCTTCCCGGGACTAGCAGGAGGACCTACGAGCAGTACTTC.

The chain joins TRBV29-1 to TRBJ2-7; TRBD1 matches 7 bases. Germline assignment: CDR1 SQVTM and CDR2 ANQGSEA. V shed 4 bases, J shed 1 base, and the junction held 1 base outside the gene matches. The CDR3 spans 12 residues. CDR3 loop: CSVVDRSYEQYF. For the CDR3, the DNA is TGCAGCGTTGTGGACAGGTCCTACGAGCAGTACTTC.

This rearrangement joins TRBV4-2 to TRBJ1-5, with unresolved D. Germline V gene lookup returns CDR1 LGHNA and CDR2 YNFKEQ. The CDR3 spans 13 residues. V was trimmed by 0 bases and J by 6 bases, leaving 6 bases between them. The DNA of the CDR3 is TGTGCCAGCAGCCAAGATCCCCGTCAGCCCCAGCATTTT. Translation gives CASSQDPRQPQHF.

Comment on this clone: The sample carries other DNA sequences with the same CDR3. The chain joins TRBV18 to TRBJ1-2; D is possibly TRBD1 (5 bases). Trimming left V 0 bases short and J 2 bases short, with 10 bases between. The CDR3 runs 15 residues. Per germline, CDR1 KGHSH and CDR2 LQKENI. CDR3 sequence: CASSPPGGLNYGYTF. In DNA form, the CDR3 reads TGTGCCAGCTCACCACCCGGGGGGTTGAACTATGGCTACACCTTC.

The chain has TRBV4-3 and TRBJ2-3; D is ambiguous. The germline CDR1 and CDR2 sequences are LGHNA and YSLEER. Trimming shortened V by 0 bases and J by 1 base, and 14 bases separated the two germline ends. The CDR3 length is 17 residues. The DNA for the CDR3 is TGCGCCAGCAGCCAAGAGAAGGCTGAGGCTTGCACAGATACGCAGTATTTT. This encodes CASSQEKAEACTDTQYF.

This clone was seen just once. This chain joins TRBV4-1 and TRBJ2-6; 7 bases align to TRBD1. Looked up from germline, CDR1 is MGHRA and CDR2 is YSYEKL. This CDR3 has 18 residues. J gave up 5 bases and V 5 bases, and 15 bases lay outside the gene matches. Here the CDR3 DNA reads TGCGCCAGCAGCTACCGGGACAGCCAAACTATTCGGGCCAACGTCCTGACTTTC. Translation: CASSYRDSQTIRANVLTF.

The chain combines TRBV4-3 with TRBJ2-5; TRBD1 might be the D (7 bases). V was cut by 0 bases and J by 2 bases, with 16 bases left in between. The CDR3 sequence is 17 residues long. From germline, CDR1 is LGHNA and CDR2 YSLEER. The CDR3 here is CASSQDRPPGGQETQYF. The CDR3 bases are TGCGCCAGCAGCCAAGACCGGCCCCCAGGGGGGCAAGAGACCCAGTACTTC.

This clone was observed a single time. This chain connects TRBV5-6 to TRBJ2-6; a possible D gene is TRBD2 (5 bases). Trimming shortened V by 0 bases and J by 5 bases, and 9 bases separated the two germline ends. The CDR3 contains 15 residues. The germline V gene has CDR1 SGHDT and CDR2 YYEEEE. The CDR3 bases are TGTGCCAGCAGCTTGGAAAGGGAGAGGGCCAACGTCCTGACTTTC. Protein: CASSLERERANVLTF.

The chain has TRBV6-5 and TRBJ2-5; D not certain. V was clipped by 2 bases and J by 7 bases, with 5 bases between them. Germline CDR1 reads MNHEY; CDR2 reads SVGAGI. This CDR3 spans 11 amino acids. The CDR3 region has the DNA TGTGCCAGCAGTTACATCGGGACCCAGTACTTC. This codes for CASSYIGTQYF.

This CDR3 is CASSPPPGRDRFSIQYF. The CDR3, as DNA: TGTGCCAGCAGCCCTCCCCCGGGGCGGGACAGGTTCAGCATTCAGTACTTC. This rearrangement joins TRBV7-9 to TRBJ2-4; TRBD1 matches at 8 bases. The CDR3 consists of 17 residues. CDR1 is SEHNR, CDR2 FQNEAQ, per germline (reference sequence). The trim removed 5 bases at V and 9 bases at J, leaving 18 bases unmatched.

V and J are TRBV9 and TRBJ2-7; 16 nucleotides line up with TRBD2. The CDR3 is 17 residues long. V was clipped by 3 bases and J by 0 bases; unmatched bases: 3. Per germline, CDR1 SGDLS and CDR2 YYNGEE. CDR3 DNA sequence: TGTGCCAGCAGCGCCGGGACTAGCGGGAGGGCCTCCTACGAGCAGTACTTC. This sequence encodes CASSAGTSGRASYEQYF. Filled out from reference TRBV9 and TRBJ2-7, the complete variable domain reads DSGVTQTPKHLITATGQRVTLRCSPRSGDLSVYWYQQSLDQGLQFLIQYYNGEERAKGNILERFSAQQFPDLHSELNLSSLELGDSALYFCASSAGTSGRASYEQYFGPGTRLTVT.

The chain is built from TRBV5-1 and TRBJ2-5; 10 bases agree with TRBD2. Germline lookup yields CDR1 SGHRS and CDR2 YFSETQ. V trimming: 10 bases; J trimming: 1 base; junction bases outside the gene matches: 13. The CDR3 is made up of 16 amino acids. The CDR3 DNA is TGCGCCTCGGGGAGGCTAGCGGGAGTAGGCCAAGAGACCCAGTACTTC. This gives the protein CASGRLAGVGQETQYF.

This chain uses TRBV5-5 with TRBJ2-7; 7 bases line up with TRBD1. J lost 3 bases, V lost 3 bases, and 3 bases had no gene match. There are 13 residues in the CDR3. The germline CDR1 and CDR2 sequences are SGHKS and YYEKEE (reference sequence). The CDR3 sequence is CASSCTGDYEQYF. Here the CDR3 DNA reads TGTGCCAGCAGCTGTACAGGGGACTACGAGCAGTACTTC.